This record covers a single T cell receptor (beta chain). The antigen is unknown. Any history of autoimmune disease or systemic immunosuppression disqualified patients. Baseline, cycle 4 day 1, and cycle 7 day 1 were the blood sampling points. The protocol was immunoSEQ multiplex PCR, while the TCRdb copy is restricted to in-frame clones and leaves out a portion. The sample has roughly 76,000 clones; roughly 80% are singletons. The data are from a study of OX40 agonist ivuxolimab in advanced cancers. About the study: In this trial design, patients received ivuxolimab intravenously at 0.01 to 10 mg/kg every 2 weeks.

Study-level points and caveats: At 0.1 to 3.0 mg/kg, CD4+ and CD8+ blood T cells expanded clonally by week 6.

The sequencing here drew on CD4+ or CD8+ T cells sorted from blood, taken in a trial of the OX40 agonist ivuxolimab. The source is an adult with an advanced solid tumor such as melanoma, head and neck, liver or kidney cancer.

CDR3 nucleotide sequence: TGCGCCAGCAGCTCCGGAGGGGCCTGGGACACTGAAGCTTTCTTT. Protein sequence: CASSSGGAWDTEAFF. The gene calls are TRBV5-1 and TRBJ1-1; a possible D gene is TRBD1 (5 bases). Deletions cut 3 bases from V and 3 bases from J, with 15 bases between. Germline V gene data show CDR1 as SGHRS and CDR2 as YFSETQ. The CDR3 length is 15 residues.